Below, 15 T cell receptor beta chains from the same sample are listed, as sequenced in a study of blood T cell repertoires in COVID-19. TCRdb keeps only in-frame clones here, not all; method: immunoSEQ multiplex PCR. The table has about 160,000 clones, about four fifths seen once. Sample: PBMCs or T cells enriched from blood (not recorded which). These receptor sequences come from a woman aged 55-70 years who had recovered from COVID-19.

The V gene is TRBV10-1, the J gene TRBJ2-5, with TRBD2 matching over 9 bases. Losses at the gene ends were 0 bases for V and 1 base for J; bases not matched to a gene: 3. The CDR3 has 16 amino acids. CDR1 is WNHNN, CDR2 SYGVQD, per germline (reference sequence). CDR3 protein: CASSESRGGSQETQYF. Here the CDR3 DNA reads TGCGCCAGCAGTGAGTCGCGGGGGGGGTCCCAAGAGACCCAGTACTTC.

This clone was seen a handful of times. The V gene is TRBV19, the J gene TRBJ2-5; 7 nucleotides align to TRBD2. CDR1 is LNHDA, CDR2 SQIVND, per germline (reference sequence). J gave up 5 bases and V 4 bases, and 16 bases lay outside the gene matches. The CDR3 sequence is 17 residues long. The CDR3 nucleotides read TGTGCCAGTAGTACAAAGCCGGGGGGAAAAGTAATCGAGACCCAGTACTTC. It is translated as CASSTKPGGKVIETQYF.

This clone showed up just once. The rearrangement links TRBV4-1 to TRBJ2-6; 9 nucleotides line up with TRBD1. There are 21 residues in the CDR3. V was pared by 1 base and J by 1 base, with 14 bases of the junction left unmatched. CDR1 and CDR2 from the germline V gene are MGHRA and YSYEKL. CDR3 sequence reads: CASSQAPGQGFSGSGANVLTF. CDR3 DNA: TGCGCCAGCAGCCAAGCCCCGGGACAGGGATTTTCGGGATCTGGGGCCAACGTCCTGACTTTC.

V gene TRBV5-1 combines with J gene TRBJ1-1, with TRBD1 matching over 10 bases. The germline CDR1 and CDR2 sequences are SGHRS and YFSETQ. This CDR3 has 16 amino acids. V shed 0 bases and J 1 base; nucleotides not matched to a gene: 3. The CDR3: CASSLVTGGANTEAFF. In DNA, the CDR3 is TGCGCCAGCAGCTTGGTGACAGGGGGCGCGAACACTGAAGCTTTCTTT.

The chain links TRBV21-1 to TRBJ2-5; the table gives TRBD2 as D, unverified against the DNA. TRBV21-1 is noted as a pseudogene. The CDR3 totals 12 residues. The CDR3: CASSAPRETQYF. In DNA form, the CDR3 reads TGTGCCAGCAGCGCGCCTAGGGAGACCCAGTACTTC.

The V gene is TRBV21-1, the J gene TRBJ1-3; the listed D gene, TRBD1, was not tested against the DNA. TRBV21-1 is recorded as a pseudogene. The length of the CDR3 is 23 residues. CDR3: CASSNHILYLDNTLLFSGNTIYF. The CDR3 DNA reads TGTGCCAGCAGCAATCATATTCTATATTTGGACAACACATTACTCTTCTCTGGAAACACCATATATTTT.

This chain links TRBV19 with TRBJ1-2; 11 positions match TRBD1. Germline V gene lookup returns CDR1 LNHDA and CDR2 SQIVND (reference sequence). The V gene end was trimmed by 10 bases and the J gene end by 7 bases; junction bases not matched to a gene: 8. The CDR3 consists of 13 residues. The CDR3: CATVPDRGLGYTF. The CDR3 DNA follows: TGTGCCACCGTACCGGACAGGGGGCTTGGCTACACCTTC.

This chain links TRBV16 with TRBJ2-3; TRBD1 matches 8 bases. The length of the CDR3 is 13 residues. Losses at the gene ends were 2 bases for V and 7 bases for J; bases not matched to a gene: 2. The germline V gene has CDR1 KGHSY and CDR2 FQNENV. CDR3 nucleotides: TGTGCCAGCAGCCAACAGGGGGCGAATACGCAGTATTTT. Translated: CASSQQGANTQYF.

This clone was counted many times. The chain couples TRBV19 to TRBJ1-1; TRBD1 is a possible D gene (6 bases). The CDR3 loop spans 15 amino acids. CDR1 and CDR2 (germline): LNHDA, SQIVND (reference sequence). Trimming took off 9 bases at V and 1 base at J, with 18 bases between the two ends. CDR3: CASQKGTTGNTEAFF. CDR3 sequence (DNA): TGTGCCAGCCAGAAAGGGACAACGGGGAACACTGAAGCTTTCTTT. Complete variable domain (other parts from reference TRBV19 and TRBJ1-1): DGGITQSPKYLFRKEGQNVTLSCEQNLNHDAMYWYRQDPGQGLRLIYYSQIVNDFQKGDIAEGYSVSREKKESFPLTVTSAQKNPTAFYLCASQKGTTGNTEAFFGQGTRLTVV.

The V and J genes are TRBV7-9 and TRBJ1-5, with D unresolved. This CDR3 has 14 amino acids. Germline loops: CDR1 SEHNR, CDR2 FQNEAQ (reference sequence). Trimming pared 1 base from V and 3 bases from J, leaving 7 bases between. CDR3 protein: CASSLGGFNQPQHF. DNA of the CDR3: TGTGCCAGCAGCTTAGGAGGGTTCAATCAGCCCCAGCATTTT.

This rearrangement joins TRBV6-5 to TRBJ1-1; D might be TRBD1 (5 bases). V lost 6 bases and J 4 bases, leaving 12 bases between the germline ends. Germline V lookup: CDR1 MNHEY, CDR2 SVGAGI. The CDR3 runs to 13 residues. The CDR3 loop is CASSTIGATEAFF. The CDR3, as DNA: TGTGCCAGCAGCACAATAGGGGCCACTGAAGCTTTCTTT.

The chain couples TRBV5-1 to TRBJ1-1, with 8 bases matching TRBD1. Germline V CDR1 and CDR2: SGHRS, YFSETQ. The CDR3 consists of 14 residues. V was clipped by 2 bases and J by 4 bases; unmatched bases: 4. The CDR3 region has the DNA TGCGCCAGCAGCTTATCCACAGGGGGCACTGAAGCTTTCTTT. Translated: CASSLSTGGTEAFF. The full variable domain, its missing parts supplied by reference TRBV5-1 and TRBJ1-1, is KAGVTQTPRYLIKTRGQQVTLSCSPISGHRSVSWYQQTPGQGLQFLFEYFSETQRNKGNFPGRFSGRQFSNSRSEMNVSTLELGDSALYLCASSLSTGGTEAFFGQGTRLTVV.

The chain couples TRBV11-2 to TRBJ1-3, with D possibly matching TRBD1 (5 bases). Germline V gene data show CDR1 as SGHAT and CDR2 as FQNNGV. V was trimmed by 0 bases and J by 4 bases, leaving 16 bases between them. The CDR3 covers 17 residues. CDR3 protein: CASSLDLQAFSGNTIYF. CDR3 bases: TGTGCCAGCAGCTTAGATCTACAGGCCTTCTCGGGAAACACCATATATTTT.

V and J are TRBV5-1 and TRBJ1-2; D ambiguous. The germline gives CDR1 SGHRS, CDR2 YFSETQ. The ends were cut back, 6 bases at V and 4 bases at J, with 13 bases in the middle. The CDR3 is 13 amino acids. CDR3 residues: CASIGEGGYGYTF. The CDR3 bases are TGCGCCAGCATCGGGGAAGGAGGCTATGGCTACACCTTC.

This sequence joins TRBV2 and TRBJ1-2; TRBD1 aligns across 7 bases. Germline V gene lookup returns CDR1 SNHLY and CDR2 FYNNEI. With 5 bases clipped from V and 6 bases from J, the junction kept 12 bases outside the gene matches. The CDR3 contains 15 residues. The CDR3 loop is CASSPEGRGRNGYTF. DNA for the CDR3: TGTGCCAGCAGTCCTGAGGGCAGGGGGAGGAATGGCTACACCTTC. Based on the CDR3 plus reference TRBV2 and TRBJ1-2, the full variable domain is EPEVTQTPSHQVTQMGQEVILRCVPISNHLYFYWYRQILGQKVEFLVSFYNNEISEKSEIFDDQFSVERPDGSNFTLKIRSTKLEDSAMYFCASSPEGRGRNGYTFGSGTRLTVV.